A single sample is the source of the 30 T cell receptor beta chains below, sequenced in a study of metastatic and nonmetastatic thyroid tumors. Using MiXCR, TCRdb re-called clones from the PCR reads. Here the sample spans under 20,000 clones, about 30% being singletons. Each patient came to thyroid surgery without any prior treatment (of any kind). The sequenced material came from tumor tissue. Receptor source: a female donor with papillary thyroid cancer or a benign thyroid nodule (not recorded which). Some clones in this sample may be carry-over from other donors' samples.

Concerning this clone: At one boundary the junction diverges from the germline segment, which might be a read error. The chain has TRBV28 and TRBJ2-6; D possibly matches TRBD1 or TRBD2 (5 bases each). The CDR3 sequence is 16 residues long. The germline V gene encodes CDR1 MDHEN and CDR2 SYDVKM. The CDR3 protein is CASKGRDRSGANVPTF. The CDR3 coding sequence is TGTGCCAGCAAGGGCAGGGACCGATCTGGGGCCAACGTCCCGACTTTC.

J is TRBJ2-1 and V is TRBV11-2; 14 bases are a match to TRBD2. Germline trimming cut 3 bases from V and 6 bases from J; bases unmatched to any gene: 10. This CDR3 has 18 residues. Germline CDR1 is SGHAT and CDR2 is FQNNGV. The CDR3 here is CASSLRPGTSGGFNEQFF. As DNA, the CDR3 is TGTGCCAGCAGCTTGAGGCCAGGGACTAGCGGGGGATTCAATGAGCAGTTCTTC.

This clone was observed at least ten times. For the CDR3, the DNA is TGTGCCAGCAGTTACTTCCAGGGGAGGACTGAAGCTTTCTTT. Its translation: CASSYFQGRTEAFF. The chain is built from TRBV6-6 and TRBJ1-1; D possibly corresponds to TRBD1 (6 bases). V dropped 1 base and J dropped 5 bases, with 11 bases sitting between them. Germline V gives CDR1 MNHNY, CDR2 SVGAGI (reference sequence). This CDR3 is 14 amino acids long.

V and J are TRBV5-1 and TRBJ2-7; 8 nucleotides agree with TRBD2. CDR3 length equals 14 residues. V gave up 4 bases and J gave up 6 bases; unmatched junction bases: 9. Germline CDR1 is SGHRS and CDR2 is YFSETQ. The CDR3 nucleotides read TGCGCCAGCAGCCCCAGCGGGAGCTCTTCCGAGCAGTACGTC. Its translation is CASSPSGSSSEQYV.

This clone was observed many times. This CDR3 reads CAWKPSLNTEAFF. In DNA form, the CDR3 reads TGTGCCTGGAAACCCAGCTTGAACACTGAAGCTTTCTTT. This chain joins TRBV30 and TRBJ1-1; no reliable D call. V shed 4 bases and J shed 0 bases, with 9 bases lying between them. Germline V gene sequence: CDR1 GTSNPN, CDR2 SVGIG (reference sequence). CDR3 length: 13 amino acids.

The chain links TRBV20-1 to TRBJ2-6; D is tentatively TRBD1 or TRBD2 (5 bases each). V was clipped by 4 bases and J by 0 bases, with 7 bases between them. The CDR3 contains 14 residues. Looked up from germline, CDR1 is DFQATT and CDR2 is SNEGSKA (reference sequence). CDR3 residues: CSAKGPSGANVLTF. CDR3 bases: TGCAGTGCTAAGGGACCCTCTGGGGCCAACGTCCTGACTTTC.

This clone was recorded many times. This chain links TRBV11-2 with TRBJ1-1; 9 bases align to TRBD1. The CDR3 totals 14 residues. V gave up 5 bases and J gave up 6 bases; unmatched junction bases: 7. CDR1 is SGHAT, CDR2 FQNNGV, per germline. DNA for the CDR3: TGTGCCAGCAGCCTCGACAGGGGGAGTTCTGAAGCTTTCTTT. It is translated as CASSLDRGSSEAFF.

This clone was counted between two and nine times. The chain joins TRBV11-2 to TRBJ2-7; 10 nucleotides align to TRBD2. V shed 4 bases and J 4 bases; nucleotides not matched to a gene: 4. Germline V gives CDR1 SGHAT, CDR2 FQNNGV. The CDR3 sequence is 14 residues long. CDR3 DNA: TGTGCCAGCAGCTGGAGCGGGGGGGCGTACGAGCAGTACTTC. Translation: CASSWSGGAYEQYF.

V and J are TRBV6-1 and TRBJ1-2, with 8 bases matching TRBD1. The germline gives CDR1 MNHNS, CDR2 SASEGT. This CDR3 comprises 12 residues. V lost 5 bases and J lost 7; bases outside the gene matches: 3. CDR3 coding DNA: TGTGCCAGCAGTCAGGGGGCAGGTGGCTACACCTTC. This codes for CASSQGAGGYTF.

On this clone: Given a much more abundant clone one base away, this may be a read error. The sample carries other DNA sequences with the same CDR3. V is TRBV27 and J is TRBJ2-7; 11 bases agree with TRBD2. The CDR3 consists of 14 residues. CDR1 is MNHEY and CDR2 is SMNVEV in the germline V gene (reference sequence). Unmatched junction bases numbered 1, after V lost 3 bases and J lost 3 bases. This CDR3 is CASSFGTSGYEQYF. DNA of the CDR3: TGTGCCAGCAGTTTTGGGACTAGCGGCTACGAGCAGTACTTC.

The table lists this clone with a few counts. The CDR3 protein is CASSPTAGSHTQYF. The CDR3 DNA sequence: TGTGCCAGCAGCCCTACTGCGGGGTCACATACGCAGTATTTT. The rearrangement joins TRBV27 to TRBJ2-3; D might be TRBD2 (6 bases). The V gene lost 6 bases and the J gene lost 7 bases, with 17 bases spanning the gap. CDR3 length: 14 residues. Germline V gene lookup returns CDR1 MNHEY and CDR2 SMNVEV (reference sequence).

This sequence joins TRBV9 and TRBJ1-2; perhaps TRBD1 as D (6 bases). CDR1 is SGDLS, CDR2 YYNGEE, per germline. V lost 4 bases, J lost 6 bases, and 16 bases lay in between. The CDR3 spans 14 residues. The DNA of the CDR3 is TGTGCCAGCAGCCCCGGGAGGGGGGCCCATGGCTACACCTTC. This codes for CASSPGRGAHGYTF.

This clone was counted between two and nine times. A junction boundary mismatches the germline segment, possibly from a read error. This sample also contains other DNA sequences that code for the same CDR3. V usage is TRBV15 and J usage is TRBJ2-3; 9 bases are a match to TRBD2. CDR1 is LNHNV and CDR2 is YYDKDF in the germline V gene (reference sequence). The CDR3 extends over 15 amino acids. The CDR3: CATSRETSGADTQYF. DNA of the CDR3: TGTGCCACTAGCAGAGAGACTAGCGGCGCAGATACGCAGTATTTT.

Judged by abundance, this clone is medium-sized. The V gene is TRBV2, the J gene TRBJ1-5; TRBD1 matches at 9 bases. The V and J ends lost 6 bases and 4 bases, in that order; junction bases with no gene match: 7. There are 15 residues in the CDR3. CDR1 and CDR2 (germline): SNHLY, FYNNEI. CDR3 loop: CASSLQGAKNQPQHF. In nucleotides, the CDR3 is TGTGCCAGCAGCCTACAGGGGGCAAAAAATCAGCCCCAGCATTTT.

The CDR3 bases are TGTGCCAGCAGGGTGGGACAGGGGGTCGCTGAAGCTTTCTTT. Its protein product is CASRVGQGVAEAFF. This chain links TRBV6-1 with TRBJ1-1, with TRBD1 matching 11 bases. There are 14 residues in the CDR3. Unmatched junction bases numbered 6, after V lost 6 bases and J lost 6 bases. Germline CDR1 and CDR2: MNHNS and SASEGT.

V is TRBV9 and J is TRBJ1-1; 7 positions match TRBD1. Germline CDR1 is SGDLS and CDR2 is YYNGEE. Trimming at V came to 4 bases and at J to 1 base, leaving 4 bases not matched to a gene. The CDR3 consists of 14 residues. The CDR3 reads CASSPRQGNTEAFF. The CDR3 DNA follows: TGTGCCAGCAGCCCCCGACAGGGGAACACTGAAGCTTTCTTT. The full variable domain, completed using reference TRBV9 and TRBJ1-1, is DSGVTQTPKHLITATGQRVTLRCSPRSGDLSVYWYQQSLDQGLQFLIQYYNGEERAKGNILERFSAQQFPDLHSELNLSSLELGDSALYFCASSPRQGNTEAFFGQGTRLTVV.

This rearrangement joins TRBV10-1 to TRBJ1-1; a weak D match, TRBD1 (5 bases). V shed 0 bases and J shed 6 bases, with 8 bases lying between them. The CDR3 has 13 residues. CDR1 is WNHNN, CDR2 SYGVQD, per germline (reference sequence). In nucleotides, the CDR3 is TGCGCCAGCAGTGAGTCATTGGGGGCTGAAGCTTTCTTT. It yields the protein CASSESLGAEAFF.

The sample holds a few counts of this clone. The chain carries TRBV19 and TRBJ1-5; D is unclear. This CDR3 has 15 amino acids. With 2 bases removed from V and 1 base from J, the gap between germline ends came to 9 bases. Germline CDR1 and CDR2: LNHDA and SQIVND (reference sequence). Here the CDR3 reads CASSIREGSNQPQHF. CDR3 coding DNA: TGTGCCAGTAGTATACGGGAAGGAAGCAATCAGCCCCAGCATTTT. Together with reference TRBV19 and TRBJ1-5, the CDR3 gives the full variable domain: DGGITQSPKYLFRKEGQNVTLSCEQNLNHDAMYWYRQDPGQGLRLIYYSQIVNDFQKGDIAEGYSVSREKKESFPLTVTSAQKNPTAFYLCASSIREGSNQPQHFGDGTRLSIL.

CDR3 loop: CSAGPAAGYEQYF. In DNA form, the CDR3 reads TGCAGTGCTGGTCCCGCAGCGGGCTACGAGCAGTACTTC. The chain combines TRBV20-1 with TRBJ2-7; possibly TRBD2 for D (6 bases). Germline V CDR1 and CDR2: DFQATT, SNEGSKA (reference sequence). The ends were cut back, 5 bases at V and 3 bases at J, with 14 bases in the middle. The CDR3 runs 13 residues.

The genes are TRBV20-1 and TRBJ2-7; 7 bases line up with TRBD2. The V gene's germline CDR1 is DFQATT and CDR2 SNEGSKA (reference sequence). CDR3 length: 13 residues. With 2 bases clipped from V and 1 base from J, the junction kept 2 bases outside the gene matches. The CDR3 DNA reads TGCAGTGCTAGACCTAGCGGTTCCTACGAGCAGTACTTC. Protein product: CSARPSGSYEQYF.

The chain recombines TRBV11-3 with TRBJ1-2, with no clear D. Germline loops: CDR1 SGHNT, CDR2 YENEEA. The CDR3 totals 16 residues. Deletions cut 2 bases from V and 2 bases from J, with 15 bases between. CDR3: CASSLNTAVANYGYTF. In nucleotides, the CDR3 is TGTGCCAGCAGCTTAAATACGGCGGTCGCGAACTATGGCTACACCTTC.

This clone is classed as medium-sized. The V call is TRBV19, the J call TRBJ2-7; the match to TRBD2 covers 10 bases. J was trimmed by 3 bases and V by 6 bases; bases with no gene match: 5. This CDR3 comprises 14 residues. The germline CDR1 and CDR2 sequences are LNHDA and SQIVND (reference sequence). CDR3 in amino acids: CASRRTSGDYEQYF. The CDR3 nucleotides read TGTGCCAGTAGAAGGACTAGCGGCGACTACGAGCAGTACTTC.

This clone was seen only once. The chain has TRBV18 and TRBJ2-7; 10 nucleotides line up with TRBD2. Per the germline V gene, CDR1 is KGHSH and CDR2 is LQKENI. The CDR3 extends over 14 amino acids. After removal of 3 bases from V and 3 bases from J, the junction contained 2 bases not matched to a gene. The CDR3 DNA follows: TGTGCCAGCTCACCTCAGCGGGGGGGCTACGAGCAGTACTTC. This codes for CASSPQRGGYEQYF.

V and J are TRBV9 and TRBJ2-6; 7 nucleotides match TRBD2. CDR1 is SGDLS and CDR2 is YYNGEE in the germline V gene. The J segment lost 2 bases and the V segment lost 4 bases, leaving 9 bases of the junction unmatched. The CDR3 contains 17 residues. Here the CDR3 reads CASSSVTGRAGANVLTF. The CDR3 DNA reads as TGTGCCAGCAGCAGCGTAACGGGGAGGGCTGGGGCCAACGTCCTGACTTTC.

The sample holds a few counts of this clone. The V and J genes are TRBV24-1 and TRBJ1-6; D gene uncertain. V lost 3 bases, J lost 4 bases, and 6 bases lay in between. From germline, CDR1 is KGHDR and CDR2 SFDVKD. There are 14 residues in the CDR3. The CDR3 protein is CATSDNLYNSPLHF. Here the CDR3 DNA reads TGTGCCACCAGTGATAATCTATATAATTCACCCCTCCACTTT.

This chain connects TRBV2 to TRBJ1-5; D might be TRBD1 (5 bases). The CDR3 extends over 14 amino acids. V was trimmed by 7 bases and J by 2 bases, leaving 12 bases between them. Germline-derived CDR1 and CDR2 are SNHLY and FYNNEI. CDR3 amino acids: CASTQRGRNQPQHF. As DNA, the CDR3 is TGTGCCAGCACCCAAAGGGGACGCAATCAGCCCCAGCATTTT.

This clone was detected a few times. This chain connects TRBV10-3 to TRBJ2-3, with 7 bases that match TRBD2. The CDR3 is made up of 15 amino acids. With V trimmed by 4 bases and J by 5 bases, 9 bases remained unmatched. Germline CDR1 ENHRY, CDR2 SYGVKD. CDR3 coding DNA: TGTGCCATCAGTGGTAAGGGACTATCGGGAGATACGCAGTATTTT. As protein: CAISGKGLSGDTQYF.

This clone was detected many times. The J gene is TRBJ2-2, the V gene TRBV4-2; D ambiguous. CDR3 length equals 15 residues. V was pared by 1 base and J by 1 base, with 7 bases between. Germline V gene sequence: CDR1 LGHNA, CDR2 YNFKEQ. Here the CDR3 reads CASSQGLLNTGELFF. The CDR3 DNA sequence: TGTGCCAGCAGCCAAGGGTTGCTGAACACCGGGGAGCTGTTTTTT.

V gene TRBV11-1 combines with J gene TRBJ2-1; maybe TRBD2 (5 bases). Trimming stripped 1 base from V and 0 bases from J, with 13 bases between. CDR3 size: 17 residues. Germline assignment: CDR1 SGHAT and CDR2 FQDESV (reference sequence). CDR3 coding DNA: TGTGCCAGCAGCTTAGGAGGTGGGAGAAGCTCCTACAATGAGCAGTTCTTC. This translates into CASSLGGGRSSYNEQFF.

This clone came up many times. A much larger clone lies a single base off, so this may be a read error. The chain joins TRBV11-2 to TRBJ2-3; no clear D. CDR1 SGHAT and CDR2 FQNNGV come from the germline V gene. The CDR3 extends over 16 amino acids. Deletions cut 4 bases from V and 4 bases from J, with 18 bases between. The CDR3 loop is CASSSRPEPGPDTQYF. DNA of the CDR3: TGTGCCAGCAGCTCCCGTCCCGAACCTGGTCCAGATACGCAGTATTTT.